This T cell receptor beta chain was identified in a study of T cells after yellow fever vaccination. Study-level background: When fractions had low cell numbers, they were prepared with SMART-Seq v4 Ultra Low Input. General observations from the study: The appearance of a small share of clonotypes in both CD4 and CD8 compartments was observed. When the response was secondary, it was weaker but reached its peak faster, day 5 versus 15.

Comment on this clonotype: The antigen is not known.

Each CDR3 protein is one row after TCRdb ran MiXCR on the 5' RACE reads. The table records some 500,000 distinct CDR3 sequences, approximately 12% of them present only once. Trimming cost V 2 bases and J 5 bases, with 12 bases left between them. The germline V gene encodes CDR1 MGHDK and CDR2 SYGVNS. This CDR3 has 15 amino acids. The sample in question was PBMCs, obtained on the day of the yellow fever booster vaccination. This TCR was sampled from a man under 40 who received the YFV17D yellow fever vaccine. The chain is built from TRBV25-1 and TRBJ2-2; possibly TRBD2 for D (6 bases). Here the CDR3 DNA reads TGTGCCAGCAGTGAAGCCGGGAGAAGGACCGGGGAGCTGTTTTTT. Translating gives CASSEAGRRTGELFF.